This T cell receptor beta chain derives from a study of T cell responses to AZD1222 COVID-19 vaccine. Study findings and constraints: Donors, mostly white British, included more females; clonal diversity was possibly underestimated. Epitopes outside B.1.351 and B.1.1.7 mutated regions reportedly drew nearly half of spike TCRs.

The length of the CDR3 is 16 residues. Per the germline V gene, CDR1 is SEHNR and CDR2 is FQNEAQ (reference sequence). V was shortened by 7 bases and J by 0 bases, with 13 bases between the two germline ends. On this clone: No antigen is known for it.

Profiled with immunoSEQ multiplex PCR; TCRdb holds only in-frame clones, not every one. The table shows some 180,000 clones, with around 88% occurring only once. The receptor's source is an adult in good health. The source material was peripheral blood, sampled on day 0 of AZD1222 vaccination. The chain has TRBV7-9 and TRBJ1-6; unclear D gene. The CDR3 nucleotides are TGTGCCAGCACCAAGGACCGAAGCTCCTATAATTCACCCCTCCACTTT. It is translated as CASTKDRSSYNSPLHF. The full variable domain, its missing parts supplied by reference TRBV7-9 and TRBJ1-6, is DTGVSQNPRHKITKRGQNVTFRCDPISEHNRLYWYRQTLGQGPEFLTYFQNEAQLEKSRLLSDRFSAERPKGSFSTLEIQRTEQGDSAMYLCASTKDRSSYNSPLHFGNGTRLTVT.